A selection of T cell receptor beta chains follows, all from one sample in a study of graft-versus-host responses after intestinal transplantation. Sequenced by immunoSEQ multiplex PCR; TCRdb stores in-frame clones only, minus some. The sample has approximately 20,000 clones, approximately 89% seen once. Specimen: PBMCs, collected roughly 64 days after intestinal transplantation. The receptors were sampled from a human patient who received an intestinal transplant, so some T cells may come from the graft donor. The CDR3 runs from the conserved cysteine through the conserved F or W. The D gene is left open where the match is weak. Clone size is not always given. Where it is, it says once, few, many or a class for expanded clones.

CDR3 DNA: TGCGCCAGCAGCCAAGAGGGACTAGCTTTTCCAGATACGCAGTATTTT; CDR3 protein: CASSQEGLAFPDTQYF; V gene: TRBV4-3; D gene: TRBD2; J gene: TRBJ2-3; clone size: NA
CDR3 DNA: TGTGCCAGCAGCGTAGGAGGGGAGGCCTCCTATAATTCACCCCTCCACTTT; CDR3 protein: CASSVGGEASYNSPLHF; V gene: TRBV9; D gene: NA; J gene: TRBJ1-6; clone size: once
CDR3 DNA: TGTGCCACCAGCGGTCAGACAGGCAACTTCGAAAAACTGTTTTTT; CDR3 protein: CATSGQTGNFEKLFF; V gene: TRBV15; D gene: NA; J gene: TRBJ1-4; clone size: NA
CDR3 DNA: TGTGCCAGCAGCTTGGCTTCAGGGGCGGGCACTGAAGCTTTCTTT; CDR3 protein: CASSLASGAGTEAFF; V gene: TRBV5-8; D gene: NA; J gene: TRBJ1-1; clone size: NA
CDR3 DNA: TGTGCCAGCGGCCCAGGTGAGGGGTGGAATCAGCCCCAGCATTTT; CDR3 protein: CASGPGEGWNQPQHF; V gene: TRBV7-2; D gene: NA; J gene: TRBJ1-5; clone size: NA
CDR3 DNA: TGTGCCAGCAGTGACGGACAGGGCGTCTATGGCTACACCTTC; CDR3 protein: CASSDGQGVYGYTF; V gene: TRBV2; D gene: TRBD1; J gene: TRBJ1-2; clone size: NA
CDR3 DNA: TGCGCCAGCAGCGGACGACAGGGGGCGGGGAACTACGAGCAGTACTTC; CDR3 protein: CASSGRQGAGNYEQYF; V gene: TRBV4-1; D gene: TRBD1; J gene: TRBJ2-7; clone size: NA
CDR3 DNA: TGTGCCAGCAGTGAGGAGGGAAACTCCTATAATTCACCCCTCCACTTT; CDR3 protein: CASSEEGNSYNSPLHF; V gene: TRBV6-1; D gene: NA; J gene: TRBJ1-6; clone size: NA
CDR3 DNA: TGCGCCAGCAGCCAAGATGGGGCGGCGAGCTCCTACGAGCAGTACTTC; CDR3 protein: CASSQDGAASSYEQYF; V gene: TRBV4-1; D gene: NA; J gene: TRBJ2-7; clone size: NA
CDR3 DNA: TGTGCCAGCAGCCAGGACATTCACCAAGAGACCCAGTACTTC; CDR3 protein: CASSQDIHQETQYF; V gene: TRBV7-9; D gene: NA; J gene: TRBJ2-5; clone size: NA
CDR3 DNA: TGCAGCATCTCCTACAATGAGCAGTTCTTC; CDR3 protein: CSISYNEQFF; V gene: TRBV29-1; D gene: NA; J gene: TRBJ2-1; clone size: NA
CDR3 DNA: TGTGCCAGCAGTGACTCGGCTAGCGGGGGGGCAGATACGCAGTATTTT; CDR3 protein: CASSDSASGGADTQYF; V gene: TRBV6-4; D gene: TRBD2; J gene: TRBJ2-3; clone size: NA
CDR3 DNA: TGTGCCAGCAGCTTAGAGGGACTAGCGGTATACGAGCAGTACTTC; CDR3 protein: CASSLEGLAVYEQYF; V gene: TRBV7-2; D gene: TRBD2; J gene: TRBJ2-7; clone size: NA
CDR3 DNA: TGTGCCAGTAGTCCTCCAGGCCGTTTGGGTTACGAGCAGTACTTC; CDR3 protein: CASSPPGRLGYEQYF; V gene: TRBV19; D gene: NA; J gene: TRBJ2-7; clone size: NA
CDR3 DNA: TGTGCCAGCAGTTATAAGGGTTGGAATGAGCAGTTCTTC; CDR3 protein: CASSYKGWNEQFF; V gene: TRBV27; D gene: NA; J gene: TRBJ2-1; clone size: once
CDR3 DNA: TGCGCCAGCAGGCCCGGGACAGGGTTTGAGCAGTTCTTC; CDR3 protein: CASRPGTGFEQFF; V gene: TRBV10-2; D gene: TRBD1; J gene: TRBJ2-1; clone size: NA